The 7 T cell receptor beta chains below come from one sample, sequenced in a study of read filtering for tumor transcriptome and immune sequencing. Molecular barcoded adaptors covering alpha/delta and beta/gamma chains were used on 400 to 450 ng RNA. TCRdb ran MiXCR on the reads and lists one entry per CDR3 protein. Seen here are tens of thousands of distinct CDR3 sequences, about 15% observed once, and the top ten hold 45%. Input material: a population of CD138-negative cells sorted from bone marrow. The receptors were sampled from a donor at least 40 years old with multiple myeloma.

This clonotype was recorded at least ten times. J is TRBJ2-2 and V is TRBV7-3, with D unresolved. Between the trimmed V and J ends, which lost 1 base and 4 bases, there was a span of 10 bases. This CDR3 spans 15 amino acids. CDR1 and CDR2 from the germline V gene are SGHTA and FQGTGA. CDR3 amino acids: CASSLSGIATGELFF. CDR3 DNA: TGTGCCAGCAGCTTAAGTGGGATTGCCACCGGGGAGCTGTTTTTT.

In this sample, this clonotype turned up many times. The chain uses TRBV28 and TRBJ2-1, with D perhaps assigned TRBD1 or TRBD2 (5 bases each). Germline values: CDR1 MDHEN, CDR2 SYDVKM. The CDR3 spans 14 residues. Trimming took 5 bases from V and 5 from J, leaving 13 bases between them. The CDR3 protein is CASSLPGTHNEQFF. CDR3 bases: TGTGCCAGCAGTCTCCCCGGGACCCACAATGAGCAGTTCTTC.

This clonotype showed up many times. The chain couples TRBV5-6 to TRBJ2-5; D call uncertain. V lost 3 bases, J lost 2 bases, and 8 bases lay in between. Germline CDR1 reads SGHDT; CDR2 reads YYEEEE. This CDR3 spans 13 amino acids. Written as DNA, the CDR3 is TGTGCCAGCAGCTCGCGAGAGCAAGAGACCCAGTACTTC. Protein: CASSSREQETQYF.

Many counts were recorded for this clonotype. The chain is built from TRBV12-3 or TRBV12-4 and TRBJ2-1; D unresolved. This CDR3 contains 18 residues. The germline V and J ends were trimmed by 5 bases and 0 bases, with 20 bases remaining between them. DNA for the CDR3: TGTGCCAGCAGTCCCACAGTCTGGGTAGAGAGCTCCTACAATGAGCAGTTCTTC. Amino acids: CASSPTVWVESSYNEQFF.

This clonotype was recorded at least ten times. The chain is built from TRBV20-1 and TRBJ2-5, with TRBD2 matching over 13 bases. The J segment lost 0 bases and the V segment lost 0 bases, leaving 7 bases of the junction unmatched. Germline V gene sequence: CDR1 DFQATT, CDR2 SNEGSKA (reference sequence). This CDR3 has 18 amino acids. In DNA form, the CDR3 reads TGCAGTGCTAGAGATCTACTAGCGGGGGGGGCCCACCAAGAGACCCAGTACTTC. It codes for CSARDLLAGGAHQETQYF.

The chain employs TRBV25-1 and TRBJ1-1; possibly TRBD1 for D (5 bases). V lost 3 bases to trimming and J lost 3 bases, with 8 bases between them. Germline CDR1 is MGHDK and CDR2 is SYGVNS. The CDR3 covers 13 residues. This CDR3 is CASSETGDTEAFF. Here the CDR3 DNA reads TGTGCCAGCAGTGAGACGGGGGACACTGAAGCTTTCTTT.

The chain links TRBV12-3 or TRBV12-4 to TRBJ2-7; 11 bases line up with TRBD1. CDR3 length equals 15 residues. The ends lost 6 bases at V and 2 bases at J; junction bases unmatched: 6. Here the CDR3 reads CASRTGQGAAYEQYF. In DNA form, the CDR3 reads TGTGCCAGCAGGACAGGACAGGGGGCGGCCTACGAGCAGTACTTC.